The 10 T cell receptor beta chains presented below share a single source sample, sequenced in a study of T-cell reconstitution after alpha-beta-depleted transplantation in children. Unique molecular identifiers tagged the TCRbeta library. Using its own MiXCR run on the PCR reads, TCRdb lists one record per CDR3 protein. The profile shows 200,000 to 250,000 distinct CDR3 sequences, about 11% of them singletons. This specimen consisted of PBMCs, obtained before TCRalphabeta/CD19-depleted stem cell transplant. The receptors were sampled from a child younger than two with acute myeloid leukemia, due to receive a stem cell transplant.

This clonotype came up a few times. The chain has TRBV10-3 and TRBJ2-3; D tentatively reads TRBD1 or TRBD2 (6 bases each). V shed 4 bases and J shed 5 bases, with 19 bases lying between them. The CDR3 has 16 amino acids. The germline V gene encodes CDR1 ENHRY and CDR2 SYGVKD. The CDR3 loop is CAISGRAPKGGDTQYF. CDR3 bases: TGTGCCATCAGTGGAAGGGCCCCCAAGGGGGGAGATACGCAGTATTTT.

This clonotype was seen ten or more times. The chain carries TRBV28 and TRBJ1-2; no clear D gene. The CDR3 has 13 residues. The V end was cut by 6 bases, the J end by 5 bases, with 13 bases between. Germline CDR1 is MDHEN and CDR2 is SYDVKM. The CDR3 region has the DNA TGTGCCAGCAGCCTCCGGGAGCCTTATGGCTACACCTTC. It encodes CASSLREPYGYTF.

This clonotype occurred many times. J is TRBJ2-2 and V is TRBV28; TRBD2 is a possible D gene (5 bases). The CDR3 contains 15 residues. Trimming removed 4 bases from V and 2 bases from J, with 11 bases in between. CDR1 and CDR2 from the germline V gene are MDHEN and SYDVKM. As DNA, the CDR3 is TGTGCCAGCAGTTACTCAGCGGCCAACACCGGGGAGCTGTTTTTT. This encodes CASSYSAANTGELFF.

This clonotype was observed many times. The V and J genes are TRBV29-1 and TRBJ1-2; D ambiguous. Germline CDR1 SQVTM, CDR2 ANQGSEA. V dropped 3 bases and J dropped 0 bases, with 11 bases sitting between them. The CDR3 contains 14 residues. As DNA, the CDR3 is TGCAGCGTTGACCTGTCCCTTACTAACTATGGCTACACCTTC. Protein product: CSVDLSLTNYGYTF.

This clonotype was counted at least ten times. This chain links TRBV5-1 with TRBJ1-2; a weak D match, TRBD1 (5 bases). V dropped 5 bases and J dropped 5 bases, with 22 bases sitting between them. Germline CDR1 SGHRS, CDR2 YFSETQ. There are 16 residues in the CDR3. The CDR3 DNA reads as TGCGCCAGCAGTCCGGGTGGTTCGAGGGGTGATTATGGCTACACCTTC. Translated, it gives CASSPGGSRGDYGYTF.

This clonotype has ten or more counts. The CDR3 nucleotides are TGTGCCAGCACCCCGACAGGGTCCCTGAACACTGAAGCTTTCTTT. Protein: CASTPTGSLNTEAFF. The chain has TRBV12-3 or TRBV12-4 and TRBJ1-1; 7 bases are a match to TRBD1. V gave up 7 bases and J gave up 0 bases; unmatched junction bases: 8. This CDR3 contains 15 residues.

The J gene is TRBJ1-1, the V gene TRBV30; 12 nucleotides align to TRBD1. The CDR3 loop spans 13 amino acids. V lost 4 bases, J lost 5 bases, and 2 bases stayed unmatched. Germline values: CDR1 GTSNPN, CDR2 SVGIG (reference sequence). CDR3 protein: CAWMGQGATEAFF. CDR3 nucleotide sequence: TGTGCCTGGATGGGACAGGGGGCGACTGAAGCTTTCTTT.

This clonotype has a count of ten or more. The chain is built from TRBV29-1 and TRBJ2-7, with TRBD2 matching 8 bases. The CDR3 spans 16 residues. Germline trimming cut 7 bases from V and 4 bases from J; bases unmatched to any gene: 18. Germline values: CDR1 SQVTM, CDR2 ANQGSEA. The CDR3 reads CSAAISTGTSYYEQYF. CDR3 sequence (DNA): TGCAGCGCTGCAATATCAACAGGGACTAGTTATTACGAGCAGTACTTC.

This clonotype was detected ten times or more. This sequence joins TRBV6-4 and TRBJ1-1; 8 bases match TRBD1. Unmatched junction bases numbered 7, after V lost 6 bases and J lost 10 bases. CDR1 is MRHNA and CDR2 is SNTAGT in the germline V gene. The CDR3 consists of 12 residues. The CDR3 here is CASRAPTGVAFF. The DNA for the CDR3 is TGTGCCAGCAGGGCTCCGACAGGGGTAGCTTTCTTT.

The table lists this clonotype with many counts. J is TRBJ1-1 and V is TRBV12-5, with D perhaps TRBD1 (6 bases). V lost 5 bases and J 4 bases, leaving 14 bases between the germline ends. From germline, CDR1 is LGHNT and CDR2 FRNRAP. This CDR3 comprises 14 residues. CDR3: CASGPGGWGTEAFF. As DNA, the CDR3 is TGTGCTAGTGGTCCGGGGGGCTGGGGCACTGAAGCTTTCTTT.